One sample yielded the 13 T cell receptor beta chains listed below, sequenced in a study of blood T cell repertoires in COVID-19. Libraries were prepared by immunoSEQ multiplex PCR; TCRdb keeps only in-frame clonotypes and omits some of them. The sample lists more than 400,000 clones, approximately 83% occurring once. Material for sequencing was peripheral blood. Receptors originate from a human donor in a cohort sampled during active COVID-19.

V and J are TRBV28 and TRBJ2-3; unclear D gene. V was pared by 6 bases and J by 3 bases, with 10 bases between. CDR1 and CDR2 from the germline V gene are MDHEN and SYDVKM. The CDR3 covers 13 residues. The CDR3, as DNA: TGTGCCAGCAGACCAGCCGGGACAGATACGCAGTATTTT. Residues: CASRPAGTDTQYF.

This chain connects TRBV6-2 or TRBV6-3 to TRBJ2-1, with TRBD2 matching 10 bases. The CDR3 runs to 14 residues. The germline gives CDR1 MNHEY, CDR2 SVGEGT. Losses at the gene ends were 5 bases for V and 7 bases for J; bases not matched to a gene: 5. In DNA form, the CDR3 reads TGTGCCAGCAGTAGAGCGGGAGGGGGTAATGAGCAGTTCTTC. It encodes CASSRAGGGNEQFF.

V is TRBV18 and J is TRBJ2-3, with TRBD2 matching over 11 bases. The germline V gene has CDR1 KGHSH and CDR2 LQKENI. The J segment lost 3 bases and the V segment lost 3 bases, leaving 5 bases of the junction unmatched. The CDR3 has 16 amino acids. This CDR3 is CASSPIAGGPTDTQYF. CDR3 coding DNA: TGTGCCAGCTCACCCATAGCGGGAGGGCCAACAGATACGCAGTATTTT.

CDR3 nucleotide sequence: TGTGCCAGCAGCTTACTGGGGCCAGTAGATACGCAGTATTTT. Translation: CASSLLGPVDTQYF. The chain has TRBV7-3 and TRBJ2-3; weak D call: TRBD1 (5 bases). The CDR3 spans 14 residues. The germline gives CDR1 SGHTA, CDR2 FQGTGA. With 2 bases removed from V and 5 bases from J, the gap between germline ends came to 11 bases.

The V and J genes are TRBV2 and TRBJ1-1, with D tentatively TRBD1 (5 bases). Trimming removed 4 bases at V and 2 bases at J, with 14 bases between. This CDR3 is 15 amino acids long. Germline V gene data show CDR1 as SNHLY and CDR2 as FYNNEI. CDR3 amino acids: CASSVVSQGNTEAFF. CDR3 bases: TGTGCCAGCAGTGTGGTGTCCCAGGGTAACACTGAAGCTTTCTTT. Supplemented by reference TRBV2 and TRBJ1-1, the full variable domain reads EPEVTQTPSHQVTQMGQEVILRCVPISNHLYFYWYRQILGQKVEFLVSFYNNEISEKSEIFDDQFSVERPDGSNFTLKIRSTKLEDSAMYFCASSVVSQGNTEAFFGQGTRLTVV.

This clone is a singleton in its sample. The gene calls are TRBV30 and TRBJ2-1; 12 nucleotides match TRBD2. Losses at the gene ends were 5 bases for V and 15 bases for J; bases not matched to a gene: 11. This CDR3 region has 13 residues. Germline values: CDR1 GTSNPN, CDR2 SVGIG (reference sequence). CDR3 nucleotides: TGTGCCTGGGGTGGACTAGCGGGATTATGGGGGTTCTTC. This encodes CAWGGLAGLWGFF.

The chain joins TRBV15 to TRBJ2-1, with D tentatively TRBD2 (5 bases). Germline V gene sequence: CDR1 LNHNV, CDR2 YYDKDF (reference sequence). V lost 0 bases, J lost 5 bases, and 8 bases lay in between. The CDR3 has 14 amino acids. In nucleotides, the CDR3 is TGTGCCACCAGCAGAGATCCCGGGAACAATGAGCAGTTCTTC. It encodes CATSRDPGNNEQFF.

A single count supports this clone. The chain is built from TRBV3-1 (or the pseudogene TRBV3-2) and TRBJ2-7, with D perhaps TRBD1 (5 bases). Germline V CDR1 and CDR2: LGHDT, YNNKEL (reference sequence). V dropped 2 bases and J dropped 3 bases, with 14 bases sitting between them. The CDR3 extends over 15 amino acids. CDR3 amino acids: CASSQSQGLFYEQYF. In nucleotides, the CDR3 is TGTGCCAGCAGCCAAAGCCAGGGCCTTTTCTACGAGCAGTACTTC.

In this sample, this clone turned up a few times. The V and J genes are TRBV2 and TRBJ2-5, with D perhaps TRBD1 (7 bases). V was pared by 11 bases and J by 9 bases, with 16 bases between. The CDR3 consists of 11 residues. CDR1 and CDR2 (germline): SNHLY, FYNNEI. The CDR3 bases are TGTGCCGGAGGGACAGCGCTGGCCCAGTACTTC. This translates into CAGGTALAQYF.

The chain is built from TRBV3-1 (or the pseudogene TRBV3-2) and TRBJ2-1, with 7 bases fitting TRBD2. Germline CDR1 reads LGHDT; CDR2 reads YNNKEL (reference sequence). The CDR3 runs to 13 residues. CDR3 sequence reads: CAAVSSGYNEQFF. In nucleotides, the CDR3 is TGTGCTGCCGTGTCTAGCGGATACAATGAGCAGTTCTTC.

V is TRBV28 and J is TRBJ1-1, with D maybe TRBD1 (6 bases). Looked up from germline, CDR1 is MDHEN and CDR2 is SYDVKM. The CDR3 has 17 amino acids. The germline V and J ends were trimmed by 4 bases and 0 bases, with 18 bases remaining between them. DNA of the CDR3: TGTGCCAGCAGTTCCACTCGGGGGGCGGGCATGAACACTGAAGCTTTCTTT. It specifies CASSSTRGAGMNTEAFF.

This rearrangement joins TRBV18 to TRBJ1-2; 7 nucleotides match TRBD1. The CDR3 has 13 residues. From germline, CDR1 is KGHSH and CDR2 LQKENI. J lost 10 bases, V lost 6 bases, and 11 bases had no gene match. CDR3 protein: CASSPETGNFYTF. The CDR3 DNA reads TGTGCCAGCTCGCCCGAGACAGGGAACTTCTACACCTTC.

Details on this clone: The same CDR3 arises from other DNA sequences in this sample as well. The chain links TRBV5-1 to TRBJ1-2, with TRBD1 as a possible D gene (6 bases). V was shortened by 0 bases and J by 2 bases, with 8 bases between the two germline ends. The germline gives CDR1 SGHRS, CDR2 YFSETQ. This CDR3 has 14 residues. The CDR3 here is CASSLGQGNYGYTF. The CDR3 bases are TGCGCCAGCAGCTTGGGGCAGGGGAACTATGGCTACACCTTC.